The TCR beta chain under discussion was sequenced for a study of T-cell reconstitution after alpha-beta-depleted transplantation in children. Study conclusions and caveats: The main origin of T-cell counts and diversity one year after transplant was newly produced T cells. Recipient T cells and thymic progenitors that survived were the source of the high TCRbeta diversity seen at day 60 in some patients. Expanded graft clones numbering several hundred reportedly gave rise to alpha-beta T cells about two months after transplant.

V was cut by 8 bases and J by 1 base, with 12 bases left in between. This CDR3 has 13 residues. CDR1 ENHRY and CDR2 SYGVKD come from the germline V gene. The library targeted TCRbeta and was prepared with unique molecular identifiers. TCRdb ran MiXCR on the PCR reads and lists one entry per CDR3 protein. The table lists around 450,000 distinct CDR3 sequences, over 9.5% of them singletons. This clonotype was observed many times. Antigen unknown. This sequence joins TRBV10-3 and TRBJ2-7, with D possibly matching TRBD1 (6 bases). This receptor was taken from a child aged 2-15 years with inherited bone marrow failure, due to receive a stem cell transplant. The specimen comprised PBMCs, sampled before TCRalphabeta/CD19-depleted stem cell transplant. As DNA, the CDR3 is TGTGCCATCGCTGGGACATCGTCCTACGAGCAGTACTTC. This gives the protein CAIAGTSSYEQYF.